This T cell receptor (beta chain) was identified during a study of OX40 agonist ivuxolimab in advanced cancers. Across the whole study: Age averaged around 58 years (range roughly 23 to 85), and about 86% were male. Among those treated, three patients had partial responses, one with hepatocellular carcinoma and two with cutaneous melanoma.

TCRdb keeps only in-frame clones here, not all; method: immunoSEQ multiplex PCR. The sample shows tens of thousands of clones, around 82% of them seen only once. Autoimmune disease history or systemic immunosuppression meant exclusion. Sampled blood was obtained at baseline, cycle 4 day 1, and cycle 7 day 1. The CDR3 sequence is 17 residues long. Per the germline V gene, CDR1 is LGHNA and CDR2 is YNFKEQ. The ends lost 1 base at V and 9 bases at J; junction bases unmatched: 12. Material: CD4+ or CD8+ T cells sorted from blood, obtained in a trial of the OX40 agonist ivuxolimab. The sequence was obtained from an adult with an advanced solid tumor such as melanoma, head and neck, liver or kidney cancer. The genes are TRBV4-2 and TRBJ2-1; 10 bases fit TRBD2. Written as DNA, the CDR3 is TGTGCCAGCAGCCAAGGAGTACTGAGCGGGAGGGGTGGTGAGCAGTTCTTC. This sequence encodes CASSQGVLSGRGGEQFF.